This passage covers 19 T cell receptor beta chains from one sample sequenced in a study of blood T cells in healthy people across ages. A second PCR of about 6 to 11 cycles used a sample-barcoded 5' primer and a J-beta primer mix. TCRdb itself ran the 5' RACE reads through MiXCR, one entry per CDR3 protein. The sample includes hundreds of thousands of distinct CDR3 sequences, 52% seen only once; the top ten take roughly 13%. Sequenced input: blood. Receptors originate from a woman of 80 years or more in good health.

The chain is built from TRBV28 and TRBJ2-7; TRBD2 matches at 9 bases. This CDR3 is 13 amino acids long. CDR1 MDHEN and CDR2 SYDVKM come from the germline V gene. V was pared by 8 bases and J by 2 bases, with 4 bases of the junction left unmatched. In nucleotides, the CDR3 is TGTGCCAGCTCGACTAGCGGAGCCTACGAGCAGTACTTC. It specifies CASSTSGAYEQYF.

A few counts support this clonotype. The CDR3 DNA reads TGTGCCAGCAGCCACGAAGACAATGAGCAGTTCTTC. Its translation: CASSHEDNEQFF. The V gene is TRBV4-2, the J gene TRBJ2-1; D remains ambiguous. Germline CDR1 is LGHNA and CDR2 is YNFKEQ. V lost 3 bases to trimming and J lost 5 bases, with 5 bases between them. The CDR3 has 12 amino acids.

In this sample, this clonotype turned up a few times. The chain combines TRBV12-3 or TRBV12-4 with TRBJ2-2; D is possibly TRBD2 (5 bases). V lost 6 bases and J lost 1, with 12 bases in between. The CDR3 runs to 15 residues. In nucleotides, the CDR3 is TGTGCCAGCAGCCTCGGGATCAGGAACACCGGGGAGCTGTTTTTT. Its translation: CASSLGIRNTGELFF.

The chain recombines TRBV20-1 with TRBJ2-3; D unresolved. V was cut by 5 bases and J by 0 bases, with 18 bases left in between. CDR3 size: 16 residues. Germline V gene lookup returns CDR1 DFQATT and CDR2 SNEGSKA (reference sequence). DNA for the CDR3: TGCAGTGCTTGGGCCCGGCGTTCTGGAAGCACAGATACGCAGTATTTT. As protein: CSAWARRSGSTDTQYF.

This clonotype has at least ten counts. The CDR3 reads CASSFSSGEFSDTQYF. The CDR3 coding sequence is TGTGCCAGCAGTTTTTCTAGCGGTGAATTCTCAGATACGCAGTATTTT. J is TRBJ2-3 and V is TRBV27, with 7 bases fitting TRBD2. J lost 4 bases, V lost 3 bases, and 10 bases had no gene match. This CDR3 region has 16 residues. The germline gives CDR1 MNHEY, CDR2 SMNVEV (reference sequence).

CDR3 DNA sequence: TGTGCCATCAGTGAGATTGGACAGGGGGGTTATGGCTACACCTTC. Amino acid sequence: CAISEIGQGGYGYTF. The chain carries TRBV10-3 and TRBJ1-2, with 10 positions matching TRBD1. Trimming removed 2 bases from V and 5 bases from J; junction bases left unmatched: 5. Germline V gene data show CDR1 as ENHRY and CDR2 as SYGVKD. This CDR3 spans 15 amino acids.

This clonotype was observed a handful of times. The chain combines TRBV27 with TRBJ1-3; D gene unclear. Trimming left V 3 bases short and J 2 bases short, with 5 bases between. Looked up from germline, CDR1 is MNHEY and CDR2 is SMNVEV (reference sequence). The CDR3 totals 13 residues. CDR3 loop: CASSLSAGNTIYF. CDR3 nucleotide sequence: TGTGCCAGCAGTTTGTCGGCTGGAAACACCATATATTTT.

The V call is TRBV29-1, the J call TRBJ2-1, with D possibly being TRBD2 (6 bases). Germline CDR1 is SQVTM and CDR2 is ANQGSEA. The germline V and J ends were trimmed by 6 bases and 0 bases, with 12 bases remaining between them. The CDR3 covers 14 residues. CDR3 protein: CSVGGLNSYNEQFF. The DNA for the CDR3 is TGCAGCGTGGGTGGACTAAACTCCTACAATGAGCAGTTCTTC.

The DNA for the CDR3 is TGTGCCAGCTCACCACCGAACCCGGGACTAGCGGGAGGTAGTGAGACCCAGTACTTC. Translating it yields CASSPPNPGLAGGSETQYF. J is TRBJ2-5 and V is TRBV18, with 15 bases identical to TRBD2. CDR1 and CDR2 from the germline V gene are KGHSH and LQKENI. V lost 0 bases and J lost 5; bases outside the gene matches: 10. There are 19 residues in the CDR3.

This clonotype was seen a handful of times. J is TRBJ1-3 and V is TRBV20-1; D is undetermined. Trimming took off 6 bases at V and 3 bases at J, with 12 bases between the two ends. The CDR3 length is 13 residues. CDR1 and CDR2 from the germline V gene are DFQATT and SNEGSKA (reference sequence). As DNA, the CDR3 is TGCAGTGCCCCAGAGGCCGATGGAAACACCATATATTTT. It encodes CSAPEADGNTIYF.

Comments on this clonotype: A much larger clone differs from this one at a single base, so this may be a read error. This chain uses TRBV12-3 or TRBV12-4 with TRBJ2-1; a weak D match, TRBD2 (6 bases). The CDR3 is 13 amino acids. Here the CDR3 DNA reads TGTGCCGGCAGTTGGGGACTTTACAATGAGCAGTTCTTC. It specifies CAGSWGLYNEQFF.

Comments on this clonotype: This could be a read error, since a much larger clone is one nucleotide away. The rearrangement uses TRBV12-3 or TRBV12-4 and TRBJ2-5; TRBD1 is a possible D gene (6 bases). This CDR3 has 14 amino acids. The ends were cut back, 4 bases at V and 11 bases at J, with 20 bases in the middle. The CDR3, as DNA: TGTGCCAGCAGTTATCAACAGGGTGTCACTGAGCAGTACTTC. Amino acids: CASSYQQGVTEQYF.

The rearrangement uses TRBV6-1 and TRBJ2-7, with 10 positions matching TRBD1. The V gene end was trimmed by 6 bases and the J gene end by 6 bases; junction bases not matched to a gene: 8. Germline V gives CDR1 MNHNS, CDR2 SASEGT. The CDR3 has 14 residues. For the CDR3, the DNA is TGTGCCAGCAGCCCCGGGACAGGGGCTCTCGAGCAGTACTTC. As protein: CASSPGTGALEQYF.

This clonotype occurred once. V gene TRBV6-6 combines with J gene TRBJ1-4; D perhaps matches TRBD1 (6 bases). Trimming left V 0 bases short and J 7 bases short, with 18 bases between. Germline V gives CDR1 MNHNY, CDR2 SVGAGI (reference sequence). This CDR3 has 17 amino acids. This CDR3 is CASSYSGGGGVGEKLFF. The CDR3 DNA reads as TGTGCCAGCAGTTACTCAGGCGGGGGCGGTGTTGGTGAAAAACTGTTTTTT.

The rearrangement links TRBV20-1 to TRBJ2-5; 8 nucleotides match TRBD1. The germline V gene has CDR1 DFQATT and CDR2 SNEGSKA (reference sequence). V trimming: 6 bases; J trimming: 11 bases; junction bases outside the gene matches: 17. This CDR3 has 14 residues. The CDR3 coding sequence is TGCAGTGCGCGGCAGGGGGCAGGAGGGAATGAGCAGTACTTC. It codes for CSARQGAGGNEQYF.

The chain recombines TRBV10-3 with TRBJ2-3; D is perhaps TRBD2 (5 bases). The V end lost 0 bases, the J end lost 4 bases, and 17 bases lay between the germline ends. Germline-derived CDR1 and CDR2 are ENHRY and SYGVKD. There are 17 residues in the CDR3. CDR3 nucleotide sequence: TGTGCCATCAGTGAGTCCGGGAATGGTATAATGGCAGATACGCAGTATTTT. Translating gives CAISESGNGIMADTQYF.

The chain combines TRBV20-1 with TRBJ2-7, with 8 bases aligning to TRBD2. J gave up 6 bases and V 1 base, and 14 bases lay outside the gene matches. Per the germline V gene, CDR1 is DFQATT and CDR2 is SNEGSKA (reference sequence). CDR3 size: 16 residues. Written as DNA, the CDR3 is TGCAGTGCTAGAGGACTCGCGAGCGGGGGCCCACCCGAGCAGTACTTC. Its protein is CSARGLASGGPPEQYF.

This clonotype occurred a few times. The CDR3 spells CASSLTRGVRYEQYF. CDR3 nucleotides: TGTGCCAGCAGTTTGACGAGAGGGGTGCGCTACGAGCAGTACTTC. The chain is built from TRBV27 and TRBJ2-5, with D possibly called TRBD1 or TRBD2 (5 bases each). The DNA matches TRBJ2-7 better at its end, which makes the J call doubtful. CDR1 MNHEY and CDR2 SMNVEV come from the germline V gene (reference sequence). This CDR3 is 15 amino acids long.

This clonotype was detected only a few times. This may arise from a read error, as a much more abundant clone is one base away. The chain employs TRBV4-1 and TRBJ2-5, with 8 bases matching TRBD2. Germline CDR1 reads MGHRA; CDR2 reads YSYEKL. Trimming took 3 bases from V and 11 from J; bases not matched to a gene: 17. The CDR3 length is 16 residues. CDR3 region: CASSQLTSGLGNEQYF. CDR3 in DNA: TGCGCCAGCAGCCAGCTCACTAGCGGCCTGGGGAATGAGCAGTACTTC.